The T cell receptor (beta chain) under discussion was sequenced for a study of OX40 agonist ivuxolimab in advanced cancers. Study overall: Ivuxolimab was administered intravenously to patients at 0.01 to 10 mg/kg every 2 weeks. Patients enrolled in dose escalation were diagnosed with hepatocellular carcinoma, melanoma, renal cell or head and neck cancer.

Looked up from germline, CDR1 is SGDLS and CDR2 is YYNGEE. The CDR3 sequence is 14 residues long. V was pared by 4 bases and J by 5 bases, with 16 bases between. In its sample, this clone was seen once. The repertoire was sequenced with immunoSEQ multiplex PCR; TCRdb's copy has only in-frame clones and lacks some. The sample lists tens of thousands of clones; approximately 94% were seen once. The chain joins TRBV9 to TRBJ2-7; D perhaps matches TRBD2 (5 bases). The origin of this receptor is an adult with an advanced solid tumor such as melanoma, head and neck, liver or kidney cancer. The starting material was CD4+ or CD8+ T cells sorted from blood, obtained in a trial of the OX40 agonist ivuxolimab. The DNA of the CDR3 is TGTGCCAGCAGCCCCGAGGACGGAGGCGACGAGCAGTACTTC. Translated, it gives CASSPEDGGDEQYF.